This T cell receptor beta chain comes out of a study of shared clonotypes between healthy human individuals. General study results and limits: Generation of non-shared clonotypes was less probable than generation of clonotypes shared by all four donors. The sole specimen, blood, was sampled, and tissue repertoires likely differ. The represented genetic and exposure-history diversity was limited by the small number of donors.

This CDR3 contains 14 residues. The V end was cut by 2 bases, the J end by 8 bases, with 15 bases between. In germline, CDR1 is MGHRA, CDR2 YSYEKL. Clones were sequenced by immunoSEQ multiplex PCR, and TCRdb holds only the in-frame ones, with some missing. Here the sample spans a few hundred thousand clones, around 96% being singletons. Concerning this clone itself: Its antigen is unknown.

Input material: memory CD8+ T cells sorted from blood. Documented subset: CD45RO+ cells pooled with CCR7-negative TemRA cells. The clonotype originates from a man aged 30 to 39 in good health. This chain uses TRBV4-1 with TRBJ1-2; D is unresolved. The CDR3 nucleotides read TGCGCCAGCAGCCAACCCCGGGTTGGGTTCGGCTACACCTTC. Encoded protein: CASSQPRVGFGYTF.